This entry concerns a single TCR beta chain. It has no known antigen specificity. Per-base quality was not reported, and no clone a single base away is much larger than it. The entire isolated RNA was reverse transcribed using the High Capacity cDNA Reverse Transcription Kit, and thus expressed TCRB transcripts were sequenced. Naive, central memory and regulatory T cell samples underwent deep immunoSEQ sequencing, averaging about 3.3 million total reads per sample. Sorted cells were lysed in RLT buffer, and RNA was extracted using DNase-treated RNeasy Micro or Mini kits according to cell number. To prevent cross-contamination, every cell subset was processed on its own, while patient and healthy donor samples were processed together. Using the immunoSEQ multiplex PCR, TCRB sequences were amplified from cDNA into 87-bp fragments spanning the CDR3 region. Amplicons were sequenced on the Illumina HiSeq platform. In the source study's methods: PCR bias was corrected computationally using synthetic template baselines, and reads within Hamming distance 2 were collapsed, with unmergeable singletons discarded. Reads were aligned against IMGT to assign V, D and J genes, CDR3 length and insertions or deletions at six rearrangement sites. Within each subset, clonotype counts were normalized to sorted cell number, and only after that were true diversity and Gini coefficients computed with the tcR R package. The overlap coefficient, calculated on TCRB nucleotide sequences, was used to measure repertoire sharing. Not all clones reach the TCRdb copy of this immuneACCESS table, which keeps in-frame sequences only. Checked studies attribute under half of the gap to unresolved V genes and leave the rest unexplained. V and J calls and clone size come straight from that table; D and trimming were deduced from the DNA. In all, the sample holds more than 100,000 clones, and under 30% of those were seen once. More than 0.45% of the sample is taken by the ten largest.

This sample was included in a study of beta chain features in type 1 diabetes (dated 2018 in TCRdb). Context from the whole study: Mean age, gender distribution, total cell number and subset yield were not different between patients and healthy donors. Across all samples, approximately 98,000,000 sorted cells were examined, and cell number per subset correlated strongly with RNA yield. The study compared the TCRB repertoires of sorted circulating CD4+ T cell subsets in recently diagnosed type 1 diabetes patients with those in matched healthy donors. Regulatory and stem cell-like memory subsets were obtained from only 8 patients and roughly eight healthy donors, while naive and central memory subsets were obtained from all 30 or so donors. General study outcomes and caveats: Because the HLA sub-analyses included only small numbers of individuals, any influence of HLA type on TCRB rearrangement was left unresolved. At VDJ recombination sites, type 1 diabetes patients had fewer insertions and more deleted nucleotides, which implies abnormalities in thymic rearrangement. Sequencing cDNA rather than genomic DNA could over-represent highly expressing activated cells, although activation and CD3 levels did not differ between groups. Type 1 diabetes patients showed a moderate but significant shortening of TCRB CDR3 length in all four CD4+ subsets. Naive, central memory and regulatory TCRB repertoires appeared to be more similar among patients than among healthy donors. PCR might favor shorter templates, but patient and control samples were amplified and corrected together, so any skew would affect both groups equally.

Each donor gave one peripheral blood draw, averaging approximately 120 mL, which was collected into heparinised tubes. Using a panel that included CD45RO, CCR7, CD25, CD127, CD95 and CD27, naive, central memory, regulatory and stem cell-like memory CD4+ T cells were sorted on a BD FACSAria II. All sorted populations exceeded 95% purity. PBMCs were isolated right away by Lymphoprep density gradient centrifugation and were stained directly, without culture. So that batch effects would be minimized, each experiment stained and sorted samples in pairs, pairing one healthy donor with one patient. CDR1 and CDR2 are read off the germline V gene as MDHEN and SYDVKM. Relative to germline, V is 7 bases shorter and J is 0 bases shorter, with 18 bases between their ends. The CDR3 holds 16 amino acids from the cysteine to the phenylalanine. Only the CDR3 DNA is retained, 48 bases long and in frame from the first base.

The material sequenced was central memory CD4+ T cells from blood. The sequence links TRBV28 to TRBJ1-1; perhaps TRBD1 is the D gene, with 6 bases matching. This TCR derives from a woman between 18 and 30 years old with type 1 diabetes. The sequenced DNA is TGTGCCAGCACCCGTCACAGGGCCCTTATGAACACTGAAGCTTTCTTT. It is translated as CASTRHRALMNTEAFF.